This TCR beta chain derives from a study of T cell repertoires in cytomegalovirus infection (dated by TCRdb to between 2018 and 2021). For the study in its entirety: Recently identified HLA-C-restricted CMV epitopes, whose presentation resists viral immunomodulation, were targeted by peptide stimulations together with well-studied HLA-B-restricted epitopes. Because public TCR beta signatures pointed to carriage of CMV infection together with the matching HLA type, the HLA type of each donor mattered for the analysis. The investigation overall reported the following: Cumulative frequency of public TCR beta family members discriminated carriers of CMV infection plus the relevant HLA type in this cohort and an independent approximately 370-donor cohort. The ex vivo response was dominated by HLA-C-restricted CMV-specific TCR beta clonotypes, and the single most frequent clonotype in two of eight donors was supplied by these HLA-C-restricted clonotypes.

This clonotype has ten or more counts. No cognate antigen has been identified for it. No base quality values were provided; no much bigger clone lies one nucleotide off. Trimming accounts for 1 base at V and 12 bases at J, while the number of junction bases matched to no gene is 15. The germline V gene (reference sequence) sets CDR1 to SEHNR and CDR2 to FQNEAQ. The CDR3 contains 16 residues, cysteine and phenylalanine counted. Only the CDR3 part of the read is kept: 48 bases, read in frame from the first base. Sequencing used an Illumina HiSeq 1500. TCRdb reanalyzed the raw reads on its own, using fastp at Q25 for trimming and MiXCR for clone calling, and kept in-frame beta chains. When rows share a CDR3 protein, they turn into one entry using the most common DNA and genes. The sample records approximately 1,000,000 distinct CDR3 sequences, around 32% of which are singletons. The ten largest clonotypes hold 13% of the sample.

What the treatment or condition label conveys for this sample: in vitro stimulation with specific CMV peptide epitopes to enrich CMV-specific T cells. The chain is made from TRBV7-9 and TRBJ2-1; 7 nucleotides in the junction match TRBD2. The sequence derives from a human donor in good health (CMV status not recorded). Some clones in this sample may be carry-over from other donors' samples. The sample consisted of cultured CD8+ T cells from PBMCs, taken from culture after CMV antigen stimulation. Here the CDR3 is given as CASSLVRVGGNHGQFF. The nucleotide sequence reads TGTGCCAGCAGCTTAGTTCGTGTGGGGGGGAACCACGGGCAGTTCTTC. Where the CDR3 stops, the reference TRBV7-9 and TRBJ2-1 genes take over; the full variable domain is DTGVSQNPRHKITKRGQNVTFRCDPISEHNRLYWYRQTLGQGPEFLTYFQNEAQLEKSRLLSDRFSAERPKGSFSTLEIQRTEQGDSAMYLCASSLVRVGGNHGQFFGPGTRLTVL.